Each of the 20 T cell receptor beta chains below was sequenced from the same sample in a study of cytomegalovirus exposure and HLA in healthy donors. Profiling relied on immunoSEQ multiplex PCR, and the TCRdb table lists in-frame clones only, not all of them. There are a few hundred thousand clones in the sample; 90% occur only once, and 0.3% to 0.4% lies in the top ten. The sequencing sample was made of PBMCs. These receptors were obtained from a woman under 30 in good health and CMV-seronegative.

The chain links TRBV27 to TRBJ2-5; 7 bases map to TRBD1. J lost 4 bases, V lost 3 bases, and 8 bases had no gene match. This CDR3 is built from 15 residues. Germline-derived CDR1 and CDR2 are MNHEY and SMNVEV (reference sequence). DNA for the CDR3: TGTGCCAGCAGTTTGGGACAGAGTCGGATAGAGACCCAGTACTTC. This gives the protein CASSLGQSRIETQYF.

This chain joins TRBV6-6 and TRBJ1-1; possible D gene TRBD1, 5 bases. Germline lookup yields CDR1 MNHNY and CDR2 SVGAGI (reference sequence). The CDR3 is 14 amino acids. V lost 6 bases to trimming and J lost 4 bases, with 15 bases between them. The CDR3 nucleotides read TGTGCCAGCAGCTTCAGACAGTATTTCACTGAAGCTTTCTTT. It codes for CASSFRQYFTEAFF.

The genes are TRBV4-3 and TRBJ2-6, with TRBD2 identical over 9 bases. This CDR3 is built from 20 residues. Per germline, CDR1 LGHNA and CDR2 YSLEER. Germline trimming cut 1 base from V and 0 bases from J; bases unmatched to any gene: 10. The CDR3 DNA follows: TGCGCCAGCAGCCAAGGTATGCTGGGACTAGCAATCTCTGGGGCCAACGTCCTGACTTTC. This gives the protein CASSQGMLGLAISGANVLTF.

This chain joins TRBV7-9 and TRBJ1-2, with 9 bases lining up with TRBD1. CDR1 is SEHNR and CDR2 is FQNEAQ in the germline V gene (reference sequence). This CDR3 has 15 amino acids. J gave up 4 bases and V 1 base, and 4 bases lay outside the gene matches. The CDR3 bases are TGTGCCAGCAGCTTAGGGGGGACAGGGTTCTATGGCTACACCTTC. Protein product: CASSLGGTGFYGYTF.

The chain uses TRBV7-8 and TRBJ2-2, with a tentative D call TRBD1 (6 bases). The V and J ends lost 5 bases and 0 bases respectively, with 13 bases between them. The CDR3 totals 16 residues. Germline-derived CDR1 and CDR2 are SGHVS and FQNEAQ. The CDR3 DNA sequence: TGTGCCAGCAGCATCCAGACAGGACCGAACACCGGGGAGCTGTTTTTT. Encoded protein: CASSIQTGPNTGELFF.

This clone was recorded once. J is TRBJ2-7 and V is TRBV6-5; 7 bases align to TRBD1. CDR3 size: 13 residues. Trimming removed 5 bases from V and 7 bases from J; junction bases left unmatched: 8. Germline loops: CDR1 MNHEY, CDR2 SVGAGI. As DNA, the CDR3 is TGTGCCAGCAGTACCGGACAGGCTCGTGAGCAGTACTTC. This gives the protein CASSTGQAREQYF.

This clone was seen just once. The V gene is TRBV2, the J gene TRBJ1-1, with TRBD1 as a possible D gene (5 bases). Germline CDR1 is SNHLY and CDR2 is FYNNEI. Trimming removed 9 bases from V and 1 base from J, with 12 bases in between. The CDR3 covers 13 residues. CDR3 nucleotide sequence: TGTGCCAGACCACAGGTTAAGAACACTGAAGCTTTCTTT. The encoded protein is CARPQVKNTEAFF.

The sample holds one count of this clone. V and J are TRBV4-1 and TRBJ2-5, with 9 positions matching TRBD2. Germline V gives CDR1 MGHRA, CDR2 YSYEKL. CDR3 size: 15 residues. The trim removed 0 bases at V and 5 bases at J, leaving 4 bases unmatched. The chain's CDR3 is CASSQETSGRETQYF. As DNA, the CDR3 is TGCGCCAGCAGCCAAGAGACTAGCGGCCGGGAGACCCAGTACTTC.

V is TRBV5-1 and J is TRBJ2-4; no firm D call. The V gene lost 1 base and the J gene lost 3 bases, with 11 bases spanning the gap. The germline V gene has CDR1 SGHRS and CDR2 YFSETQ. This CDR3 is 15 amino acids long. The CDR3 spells CASSLTPFDKNIQYF. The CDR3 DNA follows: TGCGCCAGCAGCTTGACTCCTTTTGACAAAAACATTCAGTACTTC.

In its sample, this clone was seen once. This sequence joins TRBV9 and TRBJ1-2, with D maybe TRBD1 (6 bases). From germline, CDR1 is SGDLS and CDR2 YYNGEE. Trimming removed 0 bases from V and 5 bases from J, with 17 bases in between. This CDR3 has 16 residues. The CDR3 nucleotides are TGTGCCAGCAGCGTAGGGTCGGATGGGGGCGGGTATGGCTACACCTTC. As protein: CASSVGSDGGGYGYTF.

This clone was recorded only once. CDR3 DNA: TGTGCCAGCAGCTTTCGAGGGGAGACCCAGTACTTC. Translated: CASSFRGETQYF. The rearrangement joins TRBV11-3 to TRBJ2-5, with D possibly matching TRBD2 (5 bases). The CDR3 is 12 residues long. From germline, CDR1 is SGHNT and CDR2 YENEEA. The V end lost 3 bases, the J end lost 5 bases, and 7 bases lay between the germline ends.

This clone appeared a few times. DNA of the CDR3: TGTGCCATCAGTGAGGGGGGACAGATTTCACCCCTCCACTTT. This translates into CAISEGGQISPLHF. The chain combines TRBV10-3 with TRBJ1-6; TRBD1 matches at 7 bases. Germline values: CDR1 ENHRY, CDR2 SYGVKD. The J segment lost 9 bases and the V segment lost 2 bases, leaving 4 bases of the junction unmatched. The CDR3 has 14 residues.

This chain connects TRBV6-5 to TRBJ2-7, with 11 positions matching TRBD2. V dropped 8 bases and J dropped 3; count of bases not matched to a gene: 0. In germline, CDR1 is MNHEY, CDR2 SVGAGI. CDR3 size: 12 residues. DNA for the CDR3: TGTGCCAGCGGGACTAGCGGCTACGAGCAGTACTTC. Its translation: CASGTSGYEQYF.

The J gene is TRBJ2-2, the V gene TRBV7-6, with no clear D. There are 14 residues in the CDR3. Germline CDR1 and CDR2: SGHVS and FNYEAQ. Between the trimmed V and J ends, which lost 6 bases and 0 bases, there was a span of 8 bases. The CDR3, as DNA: TGTGCCAGCAGTTCAGAGGCGAACACCGGGGAGCTGTTTTTT. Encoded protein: CASSSEANTGELFF.

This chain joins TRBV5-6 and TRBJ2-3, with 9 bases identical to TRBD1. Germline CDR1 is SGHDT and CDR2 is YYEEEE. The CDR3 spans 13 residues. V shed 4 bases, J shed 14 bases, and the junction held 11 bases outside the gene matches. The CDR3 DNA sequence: TGTGCCAGCAGCCCGGTTCAGGGACAGGGAACGTATTTT. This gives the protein CASSPVQGQGTYF.

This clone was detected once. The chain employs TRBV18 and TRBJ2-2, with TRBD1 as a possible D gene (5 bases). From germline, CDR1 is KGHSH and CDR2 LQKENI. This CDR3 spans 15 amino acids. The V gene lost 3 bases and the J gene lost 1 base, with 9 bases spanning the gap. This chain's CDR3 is CASSPFDRNTGELFF. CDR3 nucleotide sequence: TGTGCCAGCTCACCTTTCGACAGGAACACCGGGGAGCTGTTTTTT.

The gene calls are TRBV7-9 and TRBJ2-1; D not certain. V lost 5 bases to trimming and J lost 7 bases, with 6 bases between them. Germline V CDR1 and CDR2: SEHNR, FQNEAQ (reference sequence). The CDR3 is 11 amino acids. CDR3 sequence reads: CASSQRNEQFF. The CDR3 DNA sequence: TGTGCCAGCAGCCAGAGGAATGAGCAGTTCTTC.

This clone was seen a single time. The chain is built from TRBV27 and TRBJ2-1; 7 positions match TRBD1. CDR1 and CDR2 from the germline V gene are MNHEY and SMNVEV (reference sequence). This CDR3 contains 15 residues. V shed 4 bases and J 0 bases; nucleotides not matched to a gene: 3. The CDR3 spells CASSYRDSSYNEQFF. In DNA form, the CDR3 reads TGTGCCAGCAGTTACCGGGACAGCTCCTACAATGAGCAGTTCTTC.

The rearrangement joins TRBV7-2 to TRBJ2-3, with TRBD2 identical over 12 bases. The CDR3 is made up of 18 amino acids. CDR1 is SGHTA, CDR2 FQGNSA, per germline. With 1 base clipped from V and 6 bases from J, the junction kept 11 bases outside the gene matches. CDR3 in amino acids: CASSLEASGGASSDTQYF. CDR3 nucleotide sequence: TGTGCCAGCAGCTTAGAGGCTAGCGGGGGGGCTTCTTCGGATACGCAGTATTTT. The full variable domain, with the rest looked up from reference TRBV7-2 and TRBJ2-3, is GAGVSQSPSNKVTEKGKDVELRCDPISGHTALYWYRQSLGQGLEFLIYFQGNSAPDKSGLPSDRFSAERTGGSVSTLTIQRTQQEDSAVYLCASSLEASGGASSDTQYFGPGTRLTVL.

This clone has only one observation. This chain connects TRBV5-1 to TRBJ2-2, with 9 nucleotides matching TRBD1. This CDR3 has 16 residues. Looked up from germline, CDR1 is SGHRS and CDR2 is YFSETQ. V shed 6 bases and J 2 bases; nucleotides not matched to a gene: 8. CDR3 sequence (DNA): TGCGCCAGCAAAGCCGGGACAGGGACAAACACCGGGGAGCTGTTTTTT. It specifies CASKAGTGTNTGELFF.